This T cell receptor (beta chain) was observed in a study of cytomegalovirus exposure and HLA in healthy donors. J gave up 4 bases and V 3 bases, and 2 bases lay outside the gene matches. Germline V CDR1 and CDR2: KGHSH, LQKENI. This CDR3 has 16 residues. A multiplex PCR was run with 60 Vbeta primers and 13 Jbeta primers. The data were produced by immunoSEQ multiplex PCR, yet TCRdb's version contains in-frame clones alone and is incomplete. The profile shows fewer than 200,000 clones, roughly 83% of them singletons. The clonotype originates from a man between 25 and 39 years old in good health and CMV-seronegative. The rearrangement joins TRBV18 to TRBJ2-2, with 13 nucleotides matching TRBD2. Sample: PBMCs. The CDR3, as DNA: TGTGCCAGCTCACCTGGGACTAGCGGGGCCACCGGGGAGCTGTTTTTT. Protein product: CASSPGTSGATGELFF.